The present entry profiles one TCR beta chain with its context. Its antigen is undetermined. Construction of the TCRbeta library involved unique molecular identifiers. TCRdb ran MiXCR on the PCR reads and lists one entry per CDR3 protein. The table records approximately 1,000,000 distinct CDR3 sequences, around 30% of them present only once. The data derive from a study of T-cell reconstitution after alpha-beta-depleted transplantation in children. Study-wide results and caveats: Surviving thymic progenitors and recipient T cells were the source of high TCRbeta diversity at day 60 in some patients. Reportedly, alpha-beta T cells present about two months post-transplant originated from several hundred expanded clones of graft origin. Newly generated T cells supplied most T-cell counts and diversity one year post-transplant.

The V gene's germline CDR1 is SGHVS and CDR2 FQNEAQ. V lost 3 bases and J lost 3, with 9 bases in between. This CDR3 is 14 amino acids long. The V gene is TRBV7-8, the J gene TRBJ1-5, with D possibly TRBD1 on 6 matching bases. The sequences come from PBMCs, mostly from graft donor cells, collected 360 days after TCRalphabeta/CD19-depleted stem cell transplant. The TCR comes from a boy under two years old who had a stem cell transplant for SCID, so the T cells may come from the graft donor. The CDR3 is CASSFRGFNQPQHF. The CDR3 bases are TGTGCCAGCAGCTTCAGGGGTTTCAATCAGCCCCAGCATTTT.